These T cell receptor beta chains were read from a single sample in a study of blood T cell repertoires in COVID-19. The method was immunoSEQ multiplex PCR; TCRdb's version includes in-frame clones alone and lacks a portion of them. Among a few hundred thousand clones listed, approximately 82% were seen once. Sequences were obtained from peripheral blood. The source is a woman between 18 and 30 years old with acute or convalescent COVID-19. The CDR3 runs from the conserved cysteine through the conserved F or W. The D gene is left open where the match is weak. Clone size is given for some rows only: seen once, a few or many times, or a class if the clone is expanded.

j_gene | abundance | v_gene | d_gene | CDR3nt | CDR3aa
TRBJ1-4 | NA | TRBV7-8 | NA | TGTGCCAGCAGCCCGGGATTTGGGTTTTTAGTTTCGGAAAAACTGTTTTTT | CASSPGFGFLVSEKLFF
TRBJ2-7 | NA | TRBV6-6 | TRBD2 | TGTGCCAGCAGTCATAGCGGGCTCTACGAGCAGTACTTC | CASSHSGLYEQYF
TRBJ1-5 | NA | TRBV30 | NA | TGTGCCTGGAGTGTAACAGGTTTTAAGTCGAGCAATCAGCCCCAGCATTTT | CAWSVTGFKSSNQPQHF
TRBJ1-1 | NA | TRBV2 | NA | TGTGCCAGCAGGGATGTGGGGCAGGGAGGTAGGACTGAAGCTTTCTTT | CASRDVGQGGRTEAFF
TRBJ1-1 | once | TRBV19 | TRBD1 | TGTGCCAGTAGTTCTCTCTTGGCAGGGGGACGAGCTGAAGCTTTCTTT | CASSSLLAGGRAEAFF
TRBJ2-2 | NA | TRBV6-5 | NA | TGTGCCAGCAGTTACTTGTTTCCCCCCGGGACCGGGGAGCTGTTTTTT | CASSYLFPPGTGELFF
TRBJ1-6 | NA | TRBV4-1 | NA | TGCGCCAGCAGCCCCGATCCGGGACAAGTAGTTTCACCCCTCCACTTT | CASSPDPGQVVSPLHF
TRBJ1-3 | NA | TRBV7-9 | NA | TGTGCCAGCAGCTCGACAGAGGCGGTCGGAAACACCATATATTTT | CASSSTEAVGNTIYF
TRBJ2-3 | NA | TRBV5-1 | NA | TGCGCCAGCAGCTCAGGACTATTCACAGATACGCAGTATTTT | CASSSGLFTDTQYF
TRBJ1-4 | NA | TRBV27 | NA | TGTGCCAGCAGGGCAGGGCCGGGTGAAAAACTGTTTTTT | CASRAGPGEKLFF
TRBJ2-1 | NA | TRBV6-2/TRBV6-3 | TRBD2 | TGTGCCAGCAGTAGCGGGAGTAGTGGGAGGAATGAGCAGTTCTTC | CASSSGSSGRNEQFF
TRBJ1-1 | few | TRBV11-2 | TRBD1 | TGTGCCAGCAGCTTTGGAGGACAGGGGGCTGAAGCTTTCTTT | CASSFGGQGAEAFF
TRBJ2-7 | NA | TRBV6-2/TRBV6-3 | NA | TGTGCCAGCAGTTACTCAGCTCGAGGCTCGAGCTCCTACGAGCAGTACTTC | CASSYSARGSSSYEQYF
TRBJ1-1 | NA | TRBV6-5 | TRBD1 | TGTGCCAGCAGTTACCCCGGACAGGGCGGGACTGAAGCTTTCTTT | CASSYPGQGGTEAFF
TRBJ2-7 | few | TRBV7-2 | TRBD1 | TGTGCCAGCAGCTTAAGTACGCAGGGGGCGCTTGAGCAGTACTTC | CASSLSTQGALEQYF
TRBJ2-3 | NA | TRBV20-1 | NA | TGCAGTGGACTAGTCACAGATACGCAGTATTTT | CSGLVTDTQYF
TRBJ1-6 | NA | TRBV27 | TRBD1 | TGTGCCAGCAGTATAGAGGGGCCAGGGGGTTCACCCCTCCACTTT | CASSIEGPGGSPLHF
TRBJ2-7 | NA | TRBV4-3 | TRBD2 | TGCGCCAGCAGCCAAGGTGCTAGCGGGATCAGCTCCTACGAGCAGTACTTC | CASSQGASGISSYEQYF
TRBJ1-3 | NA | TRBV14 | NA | TGTGCCAGCAGCCATGGCGCAGGGGCTGGTGGAAACACCATATATTTT | CASSHGAGAGGNTIYF
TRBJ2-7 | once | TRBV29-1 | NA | TGCAGCGTTGACGGGGGACCGGGGACCTACGAGCAGTACTTC | CSVDGGPGTYEQYF
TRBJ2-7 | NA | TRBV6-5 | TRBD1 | TGTGCCAGCAGCGGACAGGGACCCTACGAGCAGTACTTC | CASSGQGPYEQYF
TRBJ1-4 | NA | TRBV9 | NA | TGTGCCAGCAGCCCCCGGGAAGCTTCAGAAAAACTGTTTTTT | CASSPREASEKLFF
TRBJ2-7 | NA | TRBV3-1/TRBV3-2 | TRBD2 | TGTGCCAGCAGCGCGGGACTAGCGGGAGTCTACGAGCAGTACTTC | CASSAGLAGVYEQYF
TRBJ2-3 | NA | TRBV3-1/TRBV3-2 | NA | TGTGCCAGCAGCCAAGGCACGGCGGGGCGCACAGATACGCAGTATTTT | CASSQGTAGRTDTQYF
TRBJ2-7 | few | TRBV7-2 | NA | TGTGCCAGCAGCTTAGCAGGTCTGGTAGTAGGACAGCTCCCCTACGAGCAGTACTTC | CASSLAGLVVGQLPYEQYF
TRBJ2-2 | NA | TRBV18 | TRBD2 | TGTGCCAGCTCACCGCTCGGATCACTAGCGGGAACCGGGGAGCTGTTTTTT | CASSPLGSLAGTGELFF